The rows below give T cell receptor beta chains drawn from one sample of a study of blood T cell repertoires in COVID-19. TCRdb's table, derived via immunoSEQ multiplex PCR, lists solely in-frame clones and lacks some. The repertoire includes 200,000 to 250,000 clones, 75% to 85% of them detected once, and roughly 4.3% sits in the top ten. The sample consisted of PBMCs or T cells enriched from blood (not recorded which). The origin of the receptors is a young man with acute COVID-19. Both conserved end residues are trimmed from each CDR3. Each record gives: V gene, J gene, CDR3 protein.

V: TRBV4-1; J: TRBJ2-7; CDR3: ASSGPGQGADEQY
V: TRBV25-1; J: TRBJ1-1; CDR3: ASREGPEAF
V: TRBV7-6; J: TRBJ1-5; CDR3: ASSQGSGGGQPQH
V: TRBV5-1; J: TRBJ1-2; CDR3: ASSRDTNYGYT
V: TRBV21-1; J: TRBJ1-3; CDR3: ARDEDRGSGNTIY
V: TRBV10-2; J: TRBJ1-5; CDR3: ASSWLLNQPQH
V: TRBV2; J: TRBJ1-4; CDR3: ASSEAQHFNEKLF
V: TRBV29-1; J: TRBJ2-7; CDR3: SVEDLTNYEQY
V: TRBV5-1; J: TRBJ2-2; CDR3: ASSLTSRAGELF
V: TRBV20-1; J: TRBJ2-3; CDR3: SASYGTPDTQY
V: TRBV28; J: TRBJ1-1; CDR3: ASNTLNTEAF
V: TRBV2; J: TRBJ1-3; CDR3: ASTGQGNTIY
V: TRBV20-1; J: TRBJ2-7; CDR3: SASDANRGGIYEQY
V: TRBV9; J: TRBJ2-2; CDR3: ASSVTSGGATGELF
V: TRBV19; J: TRBJ1-2; CDR3: ASRLQGVSYGYT
V: TRBV12-5; J: TRBJ1-1; CDR3: ASGQQPRQPEAF